Listed below are T cell receptor beta chains from one sample, sequenced in a study of blood T cell repertoires in COVID-19. Sequencing used immunoSEQ multiplex PCR; TCRdb keeps in-frame clones, though not all of them. This repertoire shows approximately 190,000 clones, under 85% found once; its top ten account for about 6%. Sequencing was carried out using peripheral blood. All receptors derive from a woman between 40 and 50 years old with acute or convalescent COVID-19. Each CDR3 is given with its conserved first and last residue. D genes are given only for firm matches. Expanded clones get a size class; other rows say once, few or many, or leave the size out.

TRBV7-9	TRBD1	NA	TRBJ1-1	CASSLTGQGHTEAFF	TGTGCCAGCAGCTTAACCGGACAGGGTCACACTGAAGCTTTCTTT
TRBV19	NA	NA	TRBJ1-4	CASRGVTPGNEKLFF	TGTGCCAGTAGGGGAGTTACCCCGGGTAATGAAAAACTGTTTTTT
TRBV7-6	NA	NA	TRBJ1-2	CASRKQGGYTF	TGTGCCAGCAGGAAACAGGGTGGCTACACCTTC
TRBV6-1	NA	NA	TRBJ2-3	CASSASSRGLTDTQYF	TGTGCCAGCAGTGCTTCCTCGCGGGGCCTCACAGATACGCAGTATTTT
TRBV29-1	NA	once	TRBJ1-3	CSATGQESGNTIYF	TGCAGCGCCACAGGTCAAGAGTCTGGAAACACCATATATTTT
TRBV5-1	NA	NA	TRBJ2-3	CASSSTGKSTDTQYF	TGCGCCAGCAGCTCTACAGGGAAGAGCACAGATACGCAGTATTTT
TRBV27	NA	NA	TRBJ2-3	CASAGASSTDTQYF	TGTGCCAGCGCAGGGGCTTCTAGCACAGATACGCAGTATTTT
TRBV6-1	TRBD1	NA	TRBJ1-1	CASSDFWTGDVNTEAFF	TGTGCCAGCAGTGACTTTTGGACAGGAGACGTGAACACTGAAGCTTTCTTT
TRBV3-1/TRBV3-2	TRBD1	NA	TRBJ2-5	CASSSNRGTETQYF	TGTGCCAGCAGCTCCAACAGGGGGACGGAGACCCAGTACTTC
TRBV19	NA	NA	TRBJ2-3	CASSIGQGTDTQYF	TGTGCCAGTAGTATCGGGCAGGGGACAGATACGCAGTATTTT
TRBV7-6	NA	NA	TRBJ2-1	CASSLVFLDSYNEQFF	TGTGCCAGCAGCTTAGTCTTTCTAGATTCCTACAATGAGCAGTTCTTC
TRBV23-1	TRBD1	NA	TRBJ1-2	CASSQSGTGPYGYTF	TGCGCCAGCAGTCAATCCGGGACAGGGCCCTATGGCTACACCTTC
TRBV11-2	TRBD2	NA	TRBJ2-1	CASSPRLAKAYNEQFF	TGTGCCAGCAGCCCCAGACTAGCGAAGGCCTACAATGAGCAGTTCTTC